The 20 T cell receptor beta chains below come from one sample, sequenced in a study of T cells in Graves' hyperthyroidism and ophthalmopathy. RNA transcripts yielded amplified TCR beta CDR3 regions. The HTBI primer set served for first-round RT-PCR of the TCR CDR3. TCRdb passed the multiplex PCR reads through MiXCR, listing each CDR3 protein once. The profile covers 600,000 to 800,000 distinct CDR3 sequences, with 35% appearing a single time and 31% taken by the ten largest. The material sequenced was blood. Every receptor here comes from a woman in her 40s with Graves' hyperthyroidism.

This chain links TRBV7-2 with TRBJ2-7; D might be TRBD1 or TRBD2, each matching 5 bases. V dropped 6 bases and J dropped 5 bases, with 14 bases sitting between them. The germline gives CDR1 SGHTA, CDR2 FQGNSA. The CDR3 contains 13 residues. Written as DNA, the CDR3 is TGTGCCAGCAGGCTTAGCGCCAGGGACGAGCAGTACTTC. This translates into CASRLSARDEQYF. The full variable domain, its missing parts supplied by reference TRBV7-2 and TRBJ2-7, is GAGVSQSPSNKVTEKGKDVELRCDPISGHTALYWYRQSLGQGLEFLIYFQGNSAPDKSGLPSDRFSAERTGGSVSTLTIQRTQQEDSAVYLCASRLSARDEQYFGPGTRLTVT.

This clonotype was picked up many times. The CDR3: CASSPYPGGNRQPQHF. In DNA form, the CDR3 reads TGTGCCAGCAGCCCATATCCAGGGGGAAACCGTCAGCCCCAGCATTTT. The J gene is TRBJ1-5, the V gene TRBV7-8; TRBD1 agrees at 7 bases. This CDR3 comprises 16 residues. Germline CDR1 reads SGHVS; CDR2 reads FQNEAQ. V was pared by 5 bases and J by 6 bases, with 13 bases of the junction left unmatched.

V is TRBV15 and J is TRBJ1-2; D is ambiguous. CDR1 and CDR2 (germline): LNHNV, YYDKDF (reference sequence). The CDR3 contains 15 residues. V shed 3 bases and J shed 4 bases, with 15 bases lying between them. The CDR3 sequence: CATSSQGAVPYGYTF. The CDR3 coding sequence is TGTGCCACCAGCAGCCAAGGAGCAGTTCCCTATGGCTACACCTTC.

The V call is TRBV20-1, the J call TRBJ2-2; D is unresolved. This CDR3 has 12 residues. Germline CDR1 DFQATT, CDR2 SNEGSKA (reference sequence). The V gene lost 7 bases and the J gene lost 2 bases, with 8 bases spanning the gap. The CDR3 sequence: CSVTGNTGELFF. The CDR3 region has the DNA TGCAGTGTGACCGGAAACACCGGGGAGCTGTTTTTT.

In this sample, this clonotype turned up many times. J is TRBJ1-2 and V is TRBV20-1, with a tentative D call TRBD1 (5 bases). Germline CDR1 reads DFQATT; CDR2 reads SNEGSKA (reference sequence). The CDR3 covers 12 residues. V shed 3 bases and J shed 4 bases, with 9 bases lying between them. This chain's CDR3 is CSARTTVYGYTF. CDR3 DNA sequence: TGCAGTGCTAGGACGACAGTCTATGGCTACACCTTC.

The rearrangement uses TRBV7-9 and TRBJ2-7; TRBD2 is a possible D gene (7 bases). The ends were cut back, 5 bases at V and 3 bases at J, with 17 bases in the middle. The CDR3 extends over 15 amino acids. In germline, CDR1 is SEHNR, CDR2 FQNEAQ (reference sequence). The CDR3 loop reads CASSMGDRGGYEQYF. CDR3 sequence (DNA): TGTGCCAGCAGCATGGGTGATAGGGGGGGCTACGAGCAGTACTTC.

This clonotype was found many times. V gene TRBV6-5 combines with J gene TRBJ1-6, with unresolved D. CDR3 size: 13 residues. With 2 bases removed from V and 16 bases from J, the gap between germline ends came to 15 bases. Germline V lookup: CDR1 MNHEY, CDR2 SVGAGI. The CDR3 loop reads CASSYGRGSILHF. CDR3 DNA: TGTGCCAGCAGTTACGGCAGAGGTAGCATACTCCACTTT.

The V gene is TRBV7-8, the J gene TRBJ1-5; 9 nucleotides agree with TRBD1. Germline trimming cut 7 bases from V and 7 bases from J; bases unmatched to any gene: 17. CDR3 size: 17 residues. CDR1 SGHVS and CDR2 FQNEAQ come from the germline V gene. This CDR3 reads CASTKSRGQGSFQPQHF. In DNA, the CDR3 is TGTGCCAGCACCAAGAGTAGGGGACAGGGAAGTTTCCAGCCCCAGCATTTT.

Comment on this clonotype: At one boundary the junction diverges from the germline segment, which might be a read error. The V and J genes are TRBV6-6 and TRBJ1-1, with D perhaps TRBD1 (6 bases). CDR3 length: 14 residues. Looked up from germline, CDR1 is MNHNY and CDR2 is SVGAGI (reference sequence). CDR3 sequence: CVSSEGVRNTEAFF. The CDR3 coding sequence is TGTGTCAGCAGTGAGGGGGTTCGGAACACTGAAGCTTTCTTT.

As regards this clonotype: No conserved phenylalanine or tryptophan is present at the end of the CDR3, so a read error is the likely explanation. J is TRBJ1-1 and V is TRBV12-3 or TRBV12-4, with 7 bases that match TRBD1. The ends lost 5 bases at V and 5 bases at J; junction bases unmatched: 8. The CDR3 sequence is 14 residues long. CDR3 DNA sequence: TGTGCCAGCAGTCGACAGGGATTTGGAACTGAAGCTTTCCTT. Its protein is CASSRQGFGTEAFL.

This clonotype was detected a few times. The chain has TRBV4-1 and TRBJ1-5, with 8 bases identical to TRBD1. Trimming cost V 4 bases and J 7 bases; bases outside gene matches: 15. This CDR3 region has 17 residues. Germline lookup yields CDR1 MGHRA and CDR2 YSYEKL. The CDR3 spells CASSLGQGPRLDQPQHF. CDR3 nucleotide sequence: TGCGCCAGCAGCCTCGGACAGGGACCTCGTCTGGACCAGCCCCAGCATTTT.

This clonotype was seen ten or more times. The genes are TRBV4-3 and TRBJ2-5; D remains unclear. V was shortened by 0 bases and J by 10 bases, with 9 bases between the two germline ends. Germline CDR1 reads LGHNA; CDR2 reads YSLEER. This CDR3 comprises 12 residues. The CDR3 DNA follows: TGCGCCAGCAGCCAAGATCAAGGTGACCAGTACTTC. Amino acid sequence: CASSQDQGDQYF.

The genes are TRBV7-9 and TRBJ2-3; 8 nucleotides line up with TRBD2. With V trimmed by 5 bases and J by 0 bases, 7 bases remained unmatched. Germline V gives CDR1 SEHNR, CDR2 FQNEAQ (reference sequence). The CDR3 spans 16 residues. The CDR3 loop is CASSPSGSLSTDTQYF. The CDR3 DNA is TGTGCCAGCAGCCCGAGCGGGAGCCTTAGCACAGATACGCAGTATTTT.

This clonotype was picked up a small number of times. The chain uses TRBV7-2 and TRBJ1-2; a weak D match, TRBD1 (6 bases). The CDR3 extends over 13 amino acids. With 3 bases removed from V and 7 bases from J, the gap between germline ends came to 12 bases. Germline-derived CDR1 and CDR2 are SGHTA and FQGNSA. The CDR3 protein is CASSFGGAAGYTF. The CDR3 DNA reads as TGTGCCAGCAGCTTCGGGGGCGCGGCTGGCTACACCTTC.

The chain is built from TRBV9 and TRBJ1-2; TRBD1 agrees at 7 bases. CDR1 and CDR2 (germline): SGDLS, YYNGEE. CDR3 length: 15 amino acids. V lost 4 bases, J lost 5 bases, and 11 bases stayed unmatched. DNA of the CDR3: TGTGCCAGCAGCCCGAAAGGGGGCCCACTTTATGGCTACACCTTC. It codes for CASSPKGGPLYGYTF.

This clonotype was seen at least ten times. The chain couples TRBV5-1 to TRBJ1-2; D ambiguous. The CDR3 extends over 15 amino acids. Trimming removed 2 bases from V and 0 bases from J, with 11 bases in between. Germline loops: CDR1 SGHRS, CDR2 YFSETQ. For the CDR3, the DNA is TGCGCCAGCAGCTTTGGCCCCTCAGCTAACTATGGCTACACCTTC. This codes for CASSFGPSANYGYTF.

Ten or more counts support this clonotype. V and J are TRBV7-2 and TRBJ1-6; D might be TRBD1 (5 bases). Trimming shortened V by 4 bases and J by 7 bases, and 14 bases separated the two germline ends. The CDR3 sequence is 15 residues long. Germline V gene sequence: CDR1 SGHTA, CDR2 FQGNSA. The CDR3: CASSSDTGLNSPLHF. CDR3 bases: TGTGCCAGCAGCTCGGACACGGGGCTCAATTCACCCCTCCACTTT.

This clonotype was detected once. V and J are TRBV12-3 or TRBV12-4 and TRBJ2-5; TRBD2 matches at 10 bases. This CDR3 is 15 amino acids long. The ends lost 3 bases at V and 3 bases at J; junction bases unmatched: 4. The CDR3 DNA reads TGTGCCAGCAGTTTCTCACTAGCGGGGAAAGAGACCCAGTACTTC. This gives the protein CASSFSLAGKETQYF.

This chain links TRBV12-3 or TRBV12-4 with TRBJ2-5, with D perhaps matching TRBD2 (5 bases). The V end was cut by 5 bases, the J end by 0 bases, with 10 bases between. The CDR3 covers 14 residues. The CDR3 loop is CASSPGNHQETQYF. Written as DNA, the CDR3 is TGTGCCAGCAGTCCGGGGAACCACCAAGAGACCCAGTACTTC.

This clonotype has a handful of counts. V usage is TRBV12-3 or TRBV12-4 and J usage is TRBJ2-7; 9 bases agree with TRBD2. This CDR3 region has 16 residues. V dropped 3 bases and J dropped 3; count of bases not matched to a gene: 9. CDR3 sequence reads: CASSFSPSGKIYEQYF. CDR3 in DNA: TGTGCCAGCAGTTTCTCGCCTAGCGGGAAGATCTACGAGCAGTACTTC.